A selection of T cell receptor beta chains follows, all from one sample in a study of T cell responses to AZD1222 COVID-19 vaccine. TCRdb's copy holds only in-frame clones and misses some; the assay was immunoSEQ multiplex PCR. The sample holds 150,000 or so clones, over 75% seen once. The source material was peripheral blood, sampled on day 0 of AZD1222 vaccination. These receptors were collected from an adult in good health. CDR3s include the opening cysteine and the closing phenylalanine or tryptophan. The order of the fields is J gene, clone size, V gene, D gene, CDR3 DNA, CDR3 protein. D genes are given only for firm matches. Where a row states a size, it is once, few, many or the class of an expanded clone; other rows omit it.

TRBJ1-3,-,TRBV19,-,TGTGCCAGTAGCAATCCCGCCCGGGCGGAGAACACCATATATTTT,CASSNPARAENTIYF
TRBJ1-2,-,TRBV25-1,-,TGTGCCAGCAGGGGGACCTATGGCTACACCTTC,CASRGTYGYTF
TRBJ2-7,-,TRBV7-9,-,TGTGCCAGCCAACCCCGCAGCTCCTACGAGCAGTACTTC,CASQPRSSYEQYF
TRBJ2-7,-,TRBV5-4,-,TGTGCCAGCAGCTTGGAACCGGGACCTACCTACGAGCAGTACTTC,CASSLEPGPTYEQYF
TRBJ1-5,-,TRBV24-1,-,TGTGCCACCAGTGACTCGAGGACGGTTAATAGCAATCAGCCCCAGCATTTT,CATSDSRTVNSNQPQHF
TRBJ1-1,-,TRBV30,TRBD1,TGTGCCTGGAGTCAAAGGGGGAGGGGGCGCACGAACACTGAAGCTTTCTTT,CAWSQRGRGRTNTEAFF
TRBJ1-4,-,TRBV7-2,-,TGTGCCAGCAGCTTAGAAAGAGGGGGTAATGAAAAACTGTTTTTT,CASSLERGGNEKLFF
TRBJ2-3,-,TRBV9,-,TGTGCCAGCAGCGTAGGTTTAGGTTCGGGTACGCAGTATTTT,CASSVGLGSGTQYF
TRBJ1-2,-,TRBV6-2/TRBV6-3,TRBD1,TGTGCCAGCAGCCGGACAGGGCAAGGGGGTGGCTACACCTTC,CASSRTGQGGGYTF
TRBJ1-4,-,TRBV29-1,-,TGCAGCGTTGCAGGGACCGATGAAAAACTGTTTTTT,CSVAGTDEKLFF
TRBJ1-6,-,TRBV5-6,TRBD1,TGTGCCAGCAGCTTGGGCCCCGGGACAGGGGCCTTTAATTCACCCCTCCACTTT,CASSLGPGTGAFNSPLHF
TRBJ2-7,-,TRBV7-9,-,TGTGCCAGCAGCTCGAACTACGAGCAGTACTTC,CASSSNYEQYF
TRBJ2-2,-,TRBV7-2,TRBD1,TGTGCCAGCAGCGTAGGACAGGGGAACACCGGGGAGCTGTTTTTT,CASSVGQGNTGELFF
TRBJ2-7,-,TRBV27,-,TGTGCCAGCAGTTTGGCCGCCAAATCAGGGGCGAAATTGTCCTACGAGCAGTACTTC,CASSLAAKSGAKLSYEQYF
TRBJ1-4,-,TRBV6-5,TRBD1,TGTGCCAGCAGTTACTCGAGAGGGGGCAAGGGTGAAAAACTGTTTTTT,CASSYSRGGKGEKLFF
TRBJ2-7,-,TRBV5-6,-,TGTGCCAGCAGCTTGAGTTTGGAGCAGTACTTC,CASSLSLEQYF
TRBJ1-2,-,TRBV19,-,TGTGCCAGTAGTATGTTAGTCGGGGCAGGAGGCTACACCTTC,CASSMLVGAGGYTF
TRBJ2-7,-,TRBV4-3,TRBD2,TGCGCCAGCAGCCAAGAAATAGGGCAGCGGGAACGCGACGAGCAGTACTTC,CASSQEIGQRERDEQYF
TRBJ1-5,-,TRBV24-1,-,TGTGCCACCTCGGGCCCGGACGATCAGCCCCAGCATTTT,CATSGPDDQPQHF
TRBJ2-7,-,TRBV3-1/TRBV3-2,-,TGTGCCAGCAGCCAAGCGGCCGGTTACGAGCAGTACTTC,CASSQAAGYEQYF
TRBJ1-2,-,TRBV7-9,TRBD1,TGTGCCAGCAGCTTAGGAGGGACAGGGAGGAGTAACTATGGCTACACCTTC,CASSLGGTGRSNYGYTF
TRBJ2-5,-,TRBV6-6,-,TGTGCCAGCAGTTACTCGAAGCACCAAGAGACCCAGTACTTC,CASSYSKHQETQYF
TRBJ2-2,once,TRBV28,-,TGTGCCAGCAGTACCCGAAAACCGGCCGGGGAGCTGTTTTTT,CASSTRKPAGELFF
TRBJ1-2,-,TRBV4-1,-,TGCGCCAGCAGCTTGGTAGGAGGCGGCTACACCTTC,CASSLVGGGYTF
TRBJ2-5,-,TRBV24-1,-,TGTGCCACCAGTGATCCAGCGGGTTTCCAAGAGACCCAGTACTTC,CATSDPAGFQETQYF
TRBJ2-7,-,TRBV19,TRBD1,TGTGCCAGTAGTAGACAGTCGGGACAGATAAGTGAGCAGTACTTC,CASSRQSGQISEQYF
TRBJ2-5,-,TRBV27,-,TGTGCCAGCAGTTTTGCCTCCCGGAATTATCAAGAGACCCAGTACTTC,CASSFASRNYQETQYF
TRBJ1-4,-,TRBV19,-,TGTGCCAGTAGTGCGAGGAAGGGAGGAGGTGAAAAACTGTTTTTT,CASSARKGGGEKLFF
TRBJ2-2,-,TRBV9,-,TGTGCCAGCAGCCCCCGGGACACTAACACCGGGGAGCTGTTTTTT,CASSPRDTNTGELFF
TRBJ2-5,-,TRBV7-2,TRBD2,TGTGCCAGCAGCTTAGCGGGAGGGCGAGAGACCCAGTACTTC,CASSLAGGRETQYF
TRBJ2-7,-,TRBV6-6,-,TGTGCCAGCAGTTATGTAGGAAGGGAGCAGTACTTC,CASSYVGREQYF
TRBJ2-5,-,TRBV9,-,TGTGCCAGCAGCGTAGGGAGCACGACCCAAGAGACCCAGTACTTC,CASSVGSTTQETQYF
TRBJ1-1,-,TRBV3-1/TRBV3-2,-,TGTGCCAGCAGCCAAGACAGGTCGAACACTGAAGCTTTCTTT,CASSQDRSNTEAFF
TRBJ1-4,-,TRBV28,-,TGTGCCAGCAGTTCCTACCAGGAGGGAAATGAAAAACTGTTTTTT,CASSSYQEGNEKLFF
TRBJ1-6,few,TRBV2,-,TGTGCCAGCAGTGAAAAGCCCCCGAATTCACCCCTCCACTTT,CASSEKPPNSPLHF
TRBJ1-5,-,TRBV19,TRBD1,TGTGCCAGTAGTTGGACAGGGGTCGCTCAGCCCCAGCATTTT,CASSWTGVAQPQHF
TRBJ2-1,-,TRBV4-2,TRBD2,TGTGCCAGCAGCCAAGATAGCGGGGGGGCGGGAGATGAGCAGTTCTTC,CASSQDSGGAGDEQFF
TRBJ1-3,-,TRBV27,TRBD1,TGTGCCAGCGGGGAGGGACAGTTGGGTGGAAACACCATATATTTT,CASGEGQLGGNTIYF
TRBJ2-1,-,TRBV24-1,TRBD2,TGTGCCACCAGTGATCCGGGGGGCTACAATGAGCAGTTCTTC,CATSDPGGYNEQFF
TRBJ2-3,-,TRBV28,TRBD1,TGTGCCAGCAGCTCGACAGGGCCGATGACAGATACGCAGTATTTT,CASSSTGPMTDTQYF
TRBJ1-4,-,TRBV6-1,TRBD1,TGTGCCAGCAGTGGCGTGGACAGGGTGGCAACTAATGAAAAACTGTTTTTT,CASSGVDRVATNEKLFF
TRBJ1-1,-,TRBV18,-,TGTGCCAGCTCACCCAGCACGGGACAGAACACTGAAGCTTTCTTT,CASSPSTGQNTEAFF
TRBJ2-7,once,TRBV29-1,TRBD1,TGCAGCGCTACGCGACAGGGGATCTACGAGCAGTACTTC,CSATRQGIYEQYF
TRBJ1-5,-,TRBV19,TRBD1,TGTGCCAGTAGTCCAGAGGGGACAGTCAATCAGCCCCAGCATTTT,CASSPEGTVNQPQHF
TRBJ2-3,-,TRBV4-3,TRBD2,TGCGCCAGCAGCCAAACAGCGGGGGGTAAGGGTACGCAGTATTTT,CASSQTAGGKGTQYF
TRBJ1-2,-,TRBV12-3/TRBV12-4,-,TGTGCCAGCAGTTCGCACACTAACTATGGCTACACCTTC,CASSSHTNYGYTF
TRBJ1-2,-,TRBV12-5,-,TGTGCTAGTGGTTTGGTGGGGCAAAGCTATGGCTACACCTTC,CASGLVGQSYGYTF
TRBJ2-4,-,TRBV3-1/TRBV3-2,-,TGTGCCAGCAGCCAAGAGGGAAACCACTTAGCCAAAAACATTCAGTACTTC,CASSQEGNHLAKNIQYF
TRBJ2-5,-,TRBV13,TRBD2,TGTGCCAGCAGCTTAGTTGGGCTAGCGGGAGAAGAGACCCAGTACTTC,CASSLVGLAGEETQYF
TRBJ2-2,-,TRBV2,-,TGTGCCGGAAAGGAGCAGGGCACCGGGGAGCTGTTTTTT,CAGKEQGTGELFF
TRBJ2-7,-,TRBV6-5,-,TGTGCCAGCAGTTCGAGGCACCTCCTCTACGAGCAGTACTTC,CASSSRHLLYEQYF
TRBJ2-7,once,TRBV20-1,TRBD2,TGCAGTGCTAGTGGACTAGCGGGAGGTGAGCAGTACTTC,CSASGLAGGEQYF
TRBJ1-2,-,TRBV19,-,TGTGCCAGTAGTACAGAGGGAGCTAACTATGGCTACACCTTC,CASSTEGANYGYTF
TRBJ2-3,-,TRBV5-1,-,TGCGCCAGCAGCAGGGGGAGGGAGAGCACAGATACGCAGTATTTT,CASSRGRESTDTQYF
TRBJ2-7,-,TRBV7-9,TRBD1,TGTGCCAGCAGCTTGCCGCCCTGGACAGGGGGCGAGCAGTACTTC,CASSLPPWTGGEQYF
TRBJ1-6,-,TRBV6-2/TRBV6-3,-,TGTGCCAGCAGTCTACGGACTAATTCACCCCTCCACTTT,CASSLRTNSPLHF
TRBJ2-1,-,TRBV18,-,TGTGCCAGCCCGATCACCTTTATTTCCGAGCAGTTCTTC,CASPITFISEQFF
TRBJ1-1,-,TRBV29-1,-,TGCAGCGACCTGACACCGAACACTGAAGCTTTCTTT,CSDLTPNTEAFF
TRBJ2-4,-,TRBV18,-,TGTGCCAGCTCACCAAACCGGCTTGAGATAGCCAAAAACATTCAGTACTTC,CASSPNRLEIAKNIQYF